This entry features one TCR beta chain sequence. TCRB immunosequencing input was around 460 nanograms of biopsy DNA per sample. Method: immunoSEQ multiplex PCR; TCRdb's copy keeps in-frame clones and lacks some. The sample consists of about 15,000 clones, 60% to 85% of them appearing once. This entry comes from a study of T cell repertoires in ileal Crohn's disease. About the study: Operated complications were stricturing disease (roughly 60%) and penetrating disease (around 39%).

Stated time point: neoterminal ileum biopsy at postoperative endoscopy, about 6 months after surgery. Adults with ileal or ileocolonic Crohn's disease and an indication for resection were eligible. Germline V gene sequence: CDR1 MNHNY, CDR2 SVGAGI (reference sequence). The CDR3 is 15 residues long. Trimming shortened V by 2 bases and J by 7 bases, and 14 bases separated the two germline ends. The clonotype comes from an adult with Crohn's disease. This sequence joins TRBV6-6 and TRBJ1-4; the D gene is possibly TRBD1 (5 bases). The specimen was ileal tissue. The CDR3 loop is CASSYAGDWVEKLFF. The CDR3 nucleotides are TGTGCCAGCAGTTACGCGGGGGATTGGGTTGAAAAACTGTTTTTT.